This TCR beta chain derives from a study of shared clonotypes between healthy human individuals. Produced via immunoSEQ multiplex PCR; TCRdb's table is partial and in-frame only. The sample holds about 2.5 million clones, around 90% seen once. The V gene end was trimmed by 6 bases and the J gene end by 7 bases; junction bases not matched to a gene: 10. Germline assignment: CDR1 MDHEN and CDR2 SYDVKM. There are 15 residues in the CDR3. The rearrangement links TRBV28 to TRBJ1-4; 8 positions agree with TRBD1. The sequenced sample consisted of naive CD4+ T cells from PBMCs. Subset given: CD45RA+ positively selected. This clonotype was sampled from a young man in good health. Some clones in this sample may be carry-over from other donors' samples. The CDR3 is CASSLTGGYVEKLFF. CDR3 in DNA: TGTGCCAGCAGCTTAACAGGGGGTTATGTTGAAAAACTGTTTTTT. The complete variable domain, with remaining parts taken from reference TRBV28 and TRBJ1-4, reads DVKVTQSSRYLVKRTGEKVFLECVQDMDHENMFWYRQDPGLGLRLIYFSYDVKMKEKGDIPEGYSVSREKKERFSLILESASTNQTSMYLCASSLTGGYVEKLFFGSGTQLSVL.